Following are 24 T cell receptor beta chains from one sample sequenced in a study of cytomegalovirus exposure and HLA in healthy donors. Vbeta (60) and Jbeta (13) primers were used in the PCR. Generated by immunoSEQ multiplex PCR, the TCRdb table keeps only in-frame clones and is missing some. The sample includes about 130,000 clones, less than 85% seen only once; the top ten take about 4.3%. The sample comprised PBMCs. The source is a man between 18 and 35 years old in good health and CMV-seropositive.

This clone has a handful of counts. This CDR3 is CASSAGTSLGDTQYF. CDR3 nucleotides: TGTGCCAGCAGCGCCGGGACTAGCTTGGGAGATACGCAGTATTTT. This chain links TRBV9 with TRBJ2-3; 9 bases line up with TRBD2. CDR3 length: 15 amino acids. Germline-derived CDR1 and CDR2 are SGDLS and YYNGEE. V shed 3 bases, J shed 5 bases, and the junction held 7 bases outside the gene matches.

This chain uses TRBV6-5 with TRBJ1-6; D possibly corresponds to TRBD1 (6 bases). The CDR3 sequence is 15 residues long. With 10 bases removed from V and 7 bases from J, the gap between germline ends came to 20 bases. Looked up from germline, CDR1 is MNHEY and CDR2 is SVGAGI. The CDR3 region is CAILRGGRENSPLHF. The CDR3 nucleotides read TGTGCCATCTTAAGGGGGGGTAGGGAAAATTCACCCCTCCACTTT.

CDR3 region: CASSEGQGWQPQHF. Written as DNA, the CDR3 is TGCGCCAGCAGTGAGGGACAGGGATGGCAGCCCCAGCATTTT. J is TRBJ1-5 and V is TRBV10-2; 8 positions match TRBD1. This CDR3 contains 14 residues. CDR1 is WSHSY and CDR2 is SAAADI in the germline V gene. V was pared by 2 bases and J by 7 bases, with 4 bases of the junction left unmatched.

J is TRBJ1-3 and V is TRBV19; D gene unclear. V was trimmed by 5 bases and J by 3 bases, leaving 14 bases between them. The germline gives CDR1 LNHDA, CDR2 SQIVND (reference sequence). The CDR3 runs 15 residues. CDR3 residues: CASSRPRGFGNTIYF. The CDR3 nucleotides read TGTGCCAGTAGTCGTCCACGTGGCTTTGGAAACACCATATATTTT.

This clone occurred once. J is TRBJ1-2 and V is TRBV6-5, with TRBD1 matching over 10 bases. The junction had 4 bases not matched to a gene; V was cut back by 2 bases and J by 4 bases. Germline V gene sequence: CDR1 MNHEY, CDR2 SVGAGI. The CDR3 is made up of 15 amino acids. CDR3 loop: CASSYAGTGAYGYTF. Written as DNA, the CDR3 is TGTGCCAGCAGTTACGCAGGGACAGGGGCCTATGGCTACACCTTC.

The chain joins TRBV29-1 to TRBJ2-2, with D possibly TRBD1 on 6 matching bases. This CDR3 is built from 13 residues. Germline assignment: CDR1 SQVTM and CDR2 ANQGSEA. V was shortened by 2 bases and J by 5 bases, with 9 bases between the two germline ends. The CDR3 bases are TGCAGCGTTGAACAGGGGCGAACCGGGGAGCTGTTTTTT. Translated, it gives CSVEQGRTGELFF.

The CDR3 DNA follows: TGCAGTGCGCCACGATATAGAGAGCAGTACTTC. Translation: CSAPRYREQYF. J is TRBJ2-7 and V is TRBV20-1; D uncertain. The V gene's germline CDR1 is DFQATT and CDR2 SNEGSKA (reference sequence). The germline V and J ends were trimmed by 6 bases and 7 bases, with 13 bases remaining between them. CDR3 size: 11 residues.

This chain uses TRBV11-2 with TRBJ2-7; D is perhaps TRBD2 (6 bases). Germline V gene data show CDR1 as SGHAT and CDR2 as FQNNGV. Trimming cost V 6 bases and J 1 base, with 10 bases left between them. This CDR3 is 13 amino acids long. Written as DNA, the CDR3 is TGTGCCAGCAGTCCCGCGGGGTCCTACGAGCAGTACTTC. Translating it yields CASSPAGSYEQYF. The full variable domain, its missing parts supplied by reference TRBV11-2 and TRBJ2-7, is EAGVAQSPRYKIIEKRQSVAFWCNPISGHATLYWYQQILGQGPKLLIQFQNNGVVDDSQLPKDRFSAERLKGVDSTLKIQPAKLEDSAVYLCASSPAGSYEQYFGPGTRLTVT.

The chain combines TRBV2 with TRBJ1-2; TRBD1 matches at 9 bases. Germline V gene data show CDR1 as SNHLY and CDR2 as FYNNEI. V trimming: 5 bases; J trimming: 2 bases; junction bases outside the gene matches: 3. This CDR3 has 14 amino acids. The CDR3 DNA is TGTGCCAGCAGTTTACAGGGGGCGAACTATGGCTACACCTTC. Its translation: CASSLQGANYGYTF.

The rearrangement joins TRBV27 to TRBJ2-1, with 8 bases that match TRBD2. Germline V lookup: CDR1 MNHEY, CDR2 SMNVEV (reference sequence). The ends lost 6 bases at V and 8 bases at J; junction bases unmatched: 12. CDR3 size: 15 residues. This chain's CDR3 is CASRPGAGAFHEQFF. The CDR3 DNA reads as TGTGCCAGCAGGCCTGGAGCGGGAGCCTTCCATGAGCAGTTCTTC.

This clone occurred a few times. This rearrangement joins TRBV9 to TRBJ2-1; 7 nucleotides line up with TRBD2. Germline assignment: CDR1 SGDLS and CDR2 YYNGEE. This CDR3 is 14 amino acids long. V was clipped by 4 bases and J by 5 bases; unmatched bases: 6. The CDR3 bases are TGTGCCAGCAGCTCGCTAGCGGCAAACAATGAGCAGTTCTTC. Residues: CASSSLAANNEQFF. Drawing the rest from reference TRBV9 and TRBJ2-1, the complete variable domain is DSGVTQTPKHLITATGQRVTLRCSPRSGDLSVYWYQQSLDQGLQFLIQYYNGEERAKGNILERFSAQQFPDLHSELNLSSLELGDSALYFCASSSLAANNEQFFGPGTRLTVL.

This chain uses TRBV9 with TRBJ2-7; 11 bases line up with TRBD2. CDR1 is SGDLS and CDR2 is YYNGEE in the germline V gene. V was pared by 3 bases and J by 7 bases, with 12 bases of the junction left unmatched. The CDR3 sequence is 16 residues long. This CDR3 is CASSAFGLAGGSEQYF. The CDR3 nucleotides are TGTGCCAGCAGCGCCTTCGGTCTAGCGGGAGGTTCGGAGCAGTACTTC.

This clone was counted between two and nine times. This chain links TRBV7-9 with TRBJ1-1, with D maybe TRBD1 (6 bases). Trimming pared 6 bases from V and 1 base from J, leaving 9 bases between. Germline V gene sequence: CDR1 SEHNR, CDR2 FQNEAQ (reference sequence). This CDR3 contains 13 residues. The CDR3 region has the DNA TGTGCCAGCAGAGCGGGGGCGAACACTGAAGCTTTCTTT. Amino acids: CASRAGANTEAFF.

This clone was detected a few times. The chain has TRBV6-4 and TRBJ1-4; D is possibly TRBD1 (5 bases). This CDR3 comprises 12 residues. V lost 2 bases, J lost 14 bases, and 12 bases lay in between. Germline CDR1 and CDR2: MRHNA and SNTAGT. The CDR3 region has the DNA TGTGCCAGCAGTGACGACTTGGGGCTCCTGTTTTTT. It codes for CASSDDLGLLFF.

The chain uses TRBV29-1 and TRBJ2-3, with TRBD2 identical over 7 bases. The ends lost 8 bases at V and 2 bases at J; junction bases unmatched: 4. The CDR3 covers 12 residues. Looked up from germline, CDR1 is SQVTM and CDR2 is ANQGSEA. This chain's CDR3 is CSTERDTDTQYF. DNA of the CDR3: TGCAGCACCGAGCGGGACACAGATACGCAGTATTTT.

The chain employs TRBV7-6 and TRBJ2-7, with D maybe TRBD1 (6 bases). The germline CDR1 and CDR2 sequences are SGHVS and FNYEAQ. The CDR3 is 15 amino acids. Trimming left V 2 bases short and J 4 bases short, with 15 bases between. CDR3 loop: CASSLTGTRNYEQYF. Written as DNA, the CDR3 is TGTGCCAGCAGCTTAACAGGGACACGGAATTACGAGCAGTACTTC. Based on the CDR3 plus reference TRBV7-6 and TRBJ2-7, the full variable domain is GAGVSQSPRYKVTKRGQDVALRCDPISGHVSLYWYRQALGQGPEFLTYFNYEAQQDKSGLPNDRFSAERPEGSISTLTIQRTEQRDSAMYRCASSLTGTRNYEQYFGPGTRLTVT.

This clone was seen just once. The chain couples TRBV6-4 to TRBJ2-2; possible D gene TRBD2, 6 bases. From germline, CDR1 is MRHNA and CDR2 SNTAGT. The ends were cut back, 6 bases at V and 5 bases at J, with 10 bases in the middle. This CDR3 is built from 13 residues. The CDR3 coding sequence is TGTGCCAGCAGCGGGGGTAGTACCGGGGAGCTGTTTTTT. Its protein is CASSGGSTGELFF.

This clone has only a few counts. The junction differs from germline at one of its ends, possibly a read error. V and J are TRBV5-4 and TRBJ1-1; D unresolved. The CDR3 is 16 amino acids. Germline V gives CDR1 SGHNT, CDR2 YYREEE (reference sequence). The CDR3 loop reads CASNLDPDIGSTEAFF. In DNA form, the CDR3 reads TGTGCCAGCAACTTGGACCCCGATATCGGGAGCACTGAAGCTTTCTTT.

The J gene is TRBJ1-5, the V gene TRBV5-3; 8 nucleotides agree with TRBD1. TRBV5-3 is treated as an ORF (open reading frame) with a function not yet certain. The CDR3 contains 16 residues. The trim removed 0 bases at V and 1 base at J, leaving 3 bases unmatched. CDR3 sequence (DNA): TGTGCCAGAAGCTTGGGACAGGGGTTGAGCAATCAGCCCCAGCATTTT. This encodes CARSLGQGLSNQPQHF.

This clone was detected a few times. The chain employs TRBV6-6 and TRBJ2-1; TRBD1 might be the D (5 bases). Germline values: CDR1 MNHNY, CDR2 SVGAGI (reference sequence). This CDR3 is 13 amino acids long. The V and J ends lost 10 bases and 2 bases respectively, with 12 bases between them. This CDR3 is CATRWGTYNEQFF. CDR3 DNA: TGTGCCACCCGGTGGGGCACCTACAATGAGCAGTTCTTC.

In DNA form, the CDR3 reads TGTGCCAGCAGCGTCGGACTAGGCAATGAGCAGTTCTTC. It translates to CASSVGLGNEQFF. The V gene is TRBV9, the J gene TRBJ2-1; 7 bases align to TRBD2. J was trimmed by 6 bases and V by 2 bases; bases with no gene match: 2. There are 13 residues in the CDR3. CDR1 is SGDLS and CDR2 is YYNGEE in the germline V gene.

This chain links TRBV10-3 with TRBJ1-5, with a weak D call TRBD1 (6 bases). V was pared by 9 bases and J by 2 bases, with 17 bases between. CDR3 length: 15 amino acids. Germline V gene sequence: CDR1 ENHRY, CDR2 SYGVKD. The chain's CDR3 is CAIGGGGGGNQPQHF. The CDR3 DNA sequence: TGTGCCATTGGGGGGGGCGGCGGCGGCAATCAGCCCCAGCATTTT.

V usage is TRBV13 and J usage is TRBJ2-1; D may be TRBD2 (6 bases). CDR3 length: 16 amino acids. From germline, CDR1 is PRHDT and CDR2 FYEKMQ (reference sequence). The V end was cut by 4 bases, the J end by 0 bases, with 13 bases between. CDR3 sequence (DNA): TGTGCCAGCAGCTCCCGAATAGCGGTCTCCTACAATGAGCAGTTCTTC. Residues: CASSSRIAVSYNEQFF.

This rearrangement joins TRBV5-1 to TRBJ1-3; D is possibly TRBD1 (5 bases). This CDR3 contains 15 residues. Trimming took 1 base from V and 1 from J, leaving 9 bases between them. Germline V CDR1 and CDR2: SGHRS, YFSETQ. The CDR3: CASSLQGGSGNTIYF. CDR3 in DNA: TGCGCCAGCAGCTTGCAGGGAGGGTCTGGAAACACCATATATTTT.